Following are 7 T cell receptor beta chains from one sample sequenced in a study of cytomegalovirus exposure and HLA in healthy donors. The assay was immunoSEQ multiplex PCR, and TCRdb's table has in-frame clones only and misses some. The sample records hundreds of thousands of clones, roughly 90% being singletons. The sequenced material came from PBMCs. The receptors originated from a woman aged 18 to 35 in good health and CMV-seronegative.

The gene calls are TRBV2 and TRBJ2-7; D may be TRBD2 (5 bases). V was clipped by 6 bases and J by 8 bases, with 14 bases between them. The CDR3 spans 12 residues. Germline-derived CDR1 and CDR2 are SNHLY and FYNNEI. CDR3 DNA sequence: TGTGCCAGCAGGGGCTACTCCGGGAAGCAGTACTTC. This codes for CASRGYSGKQYF.

There are a few counts of this clone. The rearrangement uses TRBV11-2 and TRBJ2-1; D is undetermined. CDR3 length: 15 residues. CDR1 is SGHAT and CDR2 is FQNNGV in the germline V gene. The V and J ends lost 1 base and 0 bases respectively, with 7 bases between them. CDR3 in amino acids: CASSLGGSSYNEQFF. The CDR3, as DNA: TGTGCCAGCAGCTTAGGCGGAAGCTCCTACAATGAGCAGTTCTTC.

This chain links TRBV5-6 with TRBJ2-1; no reliable D call. This CDR3 comprises 12 residues. The germline gives CDR1 SGHDT, CDR2 YYEEEE. The V end lost 3 bases, the J end lost 10 bases, and 11 bases lay between the germline ends. As DNA, the CDR3 is TGTGCCAGCAGCTCCGCCCCAAGCGAGCAGTTCTTC. It is translated as CASSSAPSEQFF. Using reference TRBV5-6 and TRBJ2-1 for the parts outside the CDR3, the full variable domain is DAGVTQSPTHLIKTRGQQVTLRCSPKSGHDTVSWYQQALGQGPQFIFQYYEEEERQRGNFPDRFSGHQFPNYSSELNVNALLLGDSALYLCASSSAPSEQFFGPGTRLTVL.

V gene TRBV2 combines with J gene TRBJ2-5; 8 positions match TRBD1. Trimming at V came to 6 bases and at J to 1 base, leaving 4 bases not matched to a gene. The CDR3 runs 14 residues. Germline V CDR1 and CDR2: SNHLY, FYNNEI. The CDR3 spells CASSRTGPQETQYF. The CDR3 nucleotides are TGTGCCAGCAGCAGGACAGGGCCCCAAGAGACCCAGTACTTC.

This clone was recorded once. The chain joins TRBV13 to TRBJ2-6; D gene uncertain. The V gene's germline CDR1 is PRHDT and CDR2 FYEKMQ (reference sequence). Trimming left V 5 bases short and J 4 bases short, with 12 bases between. The CDR3 totals 15 residues. The CDR3 sequence: CASSPSPPGANVLTF. CDR3 in DNA: TGTGCCAGCAGCCCGTCCCCTCCCGGGGCCAACGTCCTGACTTTC.

The chain employs TRBV15 and TRBJ2-7; D ambiguous. Per the germline V gene, CDR1 is LNHNV and CDR2 is YYDKDF (reference sequence). CDR3 length equals 15 residues. Trimming stripped 3 bases from V and 2 bases from J, with 14 bases between. CDR3 coding DNA: TGTGCCACCAGCAGTAGCTGGCCCGGCACCTACGAGCAGTACTTC. Amino acid sequence: CATSSSWPGTYEQYF.

The chain recombines TRBV7-2 with TRBJ2-7; unclear D gene. CDR1 is SGHTA and CDR2 is FQGNSA in the germline V gene. Trimming removed 5 bases from V and 1 base from J, with 9 bases in between. This CDR3 contains 13 residues. CDR3 region: CASSLFTSYEQYF. The CDR3 nucleotides read TGTGCCAGCAGCCTTTTTACTTCCTACGAGCAGTACTTC.